Sequencing of this T cell receptor (beta chain) was carried out in a study of T-cell reconstitution after alpha-beta-depleted transplantation in children. Findings and limits, study-wide: The study reportedly traced alpha-beta T cells about two months after transplant to several hundred expanded graft clones.

Unique molecular identifiers were incorporated during preparation of the TCRbeta library. TCRdb used MiXCR to reprocess the PCR reads, holding one entry per CDR3 protein. The sample lists some 550,000 distinct CDR3 sequences, 20% to 25% occurring once. Turning to this clonotype: Its antigen remains unknown.

The J segment lost 9 bases and the V segment lost 0 bases, leaving 8 bases of the junction unmatched. This CDR3 has 15 residues. Germline V CDR1 and CDR2: SGHRS, YFSETQ. Sequenced material: PBMCs, mostly from graft donor cells, taken 360 days after TCRalphabeta/CD19-depleted stem cell transplant. This clonotype originated in a boy less than two years old who had a stem cell transplant for acute myeloid leukemia, so the T cells may come from the graft donor. V is TRBV5-1 and J is TRBJ2-1; TRBD2 matches at 8 bases. The CDR3 here is CASSLEGTRIAEQFF. CDR3 in DNA: TGCGCCAGCAGCTTGGAAGGGACTAGGATCGCTGAGCAGTTCTTC.